These T cell receptor beta chains were read from a single sample in a study of blood T cells in healthy people across ages. Each CDR3 protein is one row after TCRdb ran MiXCR on the 5' RACE reads. The sample has fewer than 750,000 distinct CDR3 sequences; over 40% are singletons. The sample comprised blood. Source of these receptors: a woman older than 75 in good health. CDR3s include the opening cysteine and the closing phenylalanine or tryptophan. D genes are given only for firm matches. Clone size is stated in some rows and not others, as once, few, many or a class when expanded.

J: TRBJ1-5; size: NA; V: TRBV12-3/TRBV12-4; D: NA; DNA: TGTGCCAGCAGTTTTAGGGGGGTGGGGGATCAGCCCCAGCATTTT; CDR3: CASSFRGVGDQPQHF
J: TRBJ2-2; size: few; V: TRBV12-3/TRBV12-4; D: NA; DNA: TGTGCCAGCAGTTGGGCAGGGCCCACCGGGGAGCTGTTTTTT; CDR3: CASSWAGPTGELFF
J: TRBJ2-7; size: many; V: TRBV29-1; D: NA; DNA: TGCAGCGTGCGCACCGGGACAACCTACGAGCAGTACTTC; CDR3: CSVRTGTTYEQYF
J: TRBJ2-4; size: NA; V: TRBV20-1; D: NA; DNA: TGCAGTGCTGATGAGTGGGCCAAAAACATTCAGTACTTC; CDR3: CSADEWAKNIQYF
J: TRBJ2-7; size: NA; V: TRBV7-2; D: NA; DNA: TGTGCCAGCAGCTTAGGACAAGGGGGTTTCTACGAGCAGTACTTC; CDR3: CASSLGQGGFYEQYF
J: TRBJ2-7; size: NA; V: TRBV20-1; D: NA; DNA: TGCAGTGCTGGACGGGCGACCTACGAGCAGTACTTC; CDR3: CSAGRATYEQYF
J: TRBJ2-2; size: NA; V: TRBV6-5; D: TRBD1; DNA: TGTGCCAGCAGATCTCTTCCGGGACAGGGGACCGGGGAGCTGTTTTTT; CDR3: CASRSLPGQGTGELFF
J: TRBJ2-4; size: NA; V: TRBV5-1; D: TRBD2; DNA: TGCGCCAGCAGCTGTTCTAGCGGGAGTAAAAACATTCAGTACTTC; CDR3: CASSCSSGSKNIQYF
J: TRBJ2-7; size: NA; V: TRBV27; D: NA; DNA: TGTGCCAGCAGTGTTAATAGTCCGGGGTACGAGCAGTACTTC; CDR3: CASSVNSPGYEQYF
J: TRBJ2-3; size: NA; V: TRBV14; D: TRBD2; DNA: TGTGCCGGCAGCCAACTCGGAGGGAGGGCCTTTGGTACAGATACCCAGTATTTT; CDR3: CAGSQLGGRAFGTDTQYF
J: TRBJ2-7; size: many; V: TRBV9; D: NA; DNA: TGTGCCAGCAGCGTACGAGGGTCCCTCTACGAGCAGTACTTC; CDR3: CASSVRGSLYEQYF
J: TRBJ2-3; size: many; V: TRBV7-2; D: TRBD1; DNA: TGTGCCAGCAGCTTAGTCCCAGGGGGCCATACGCAGTATTTT; CDR3: CASSLVPGGHTQYF
J: TRBJ2-3; size: NA; V: TRBV20-1; D: NA; DNA: TGCAGTGTCAGGAGTGATGGGATCACAGATACGCAGTATTTT; CDR3: CSVRSDGITDTQYF
J: TRBJ2-5; size: few; V: TRBV24-1; D: NA; DNA: TGTGCCACCAGTGACCCTAACTACAATGAGCAGTACTTC; CDR3: CATSDPNYNEQYF
J: TRBJ1-5; size: NA; V: TRBV20-1; D: NA; DNA: TGCAGTGCTAGAGGTCCCCTGGGGCCCCAGCATTTT; CDR3: CSARGPLGPQHF
J: TRBJ2-3; size: NA; V: TRBV9; D: TRBD1; DNA: TGTGCCAGCAGCGAAAACTGGGACAGTTTAGAAGATACGCAGTATTTT; CDR3: CASSENWDSLEDTQYF
J: TRBJ1-3; size: NA; V: TRBV5-1; D: NA; DNA: TGCGCCAGCAGCTCCAACCCTGGAAACACCATATATTTT; CDR3: CASSSNPGNTIYF
J: TRBJ2-1; size: NA; V: TRBV3-1; D: NA; DNA: TGTGCCAGCAGCCTACGAGACGACCCCTCCTACGAGCAGTTCTTC; CDR3: CASSLRDDPSYEQFF
J: TRBJ2-7; size: NA; V: TRBV7-2; D: TRBD1; DNA: TGTGCCAGCAGCGTTATGACAGGGGTCGGTTCCTACGAGCAGTACTTC; CDR3: CASSVMTGVGSYEQYF
J: TRBJ2-5; size: NA; V: TRBV20-1; D: NA; DNA: TGCAGTGCTCATTACAGGACCCAAGAGACCCAGTACTTC; CDR3: CSAHYRTQETQYF